This T cell receptor beta chain was retrieved from a study of human T cells and chemical hapten exposure (dated by TCRdb to the early 2020s). Regarding the complete study: For sensitization, 2% DPC in acetone was applied to an approximately 2 cm by approximately 2 cm area of upper inner arm skin. Throughout the roughly 24-week study period, patients were also given weekly therapeutic DPC doses on the scalp. Patch testing on the upper back used Finn chambers containing 0.01% DPC, with scoring done after 6 days according to International Contact Dermatitis Research Group standards. The mostly female patient cohort included alopecia areata with under or over 50% scalp involvement, alopecia totalis and alopecia universalis. Libraries were pooled for sequencing, and variation in per-sample TCR yields was attributed mainly to small differences in library volumes within the pool. This study followed changes in the peripheral blood TCR repertoire in vivo during primary and secondary sensitization of alopecia patients to the hapten diphenylcyclopropenone (DPC). Blood samples were taken from patients before sensitization (week 0) and at 2, 6 and about 24 weeks after DPC sensitization. About 27 alopecia patients gave blood for TCR sequencing at one to four time points (pre-sensitization, 2, 6 and 24 weeks). The study at large found these results: All patients had alopecia, a presumed autoimmune disease, so their immune response might differ from that of healthy individuals. The number of PT1 expanded TCRs positively correlated with patch test score, significant at thresholds 8, 16 and 32 but not 4. After repeated subsampling, changes were observed in the strength of the expansion versus patch-test correlation and in the threshold at which the correlation became significant. The number of TCRs above 1 in 1000 frequency did not change with DPC sensitization; there was no evidence of global repertoire structure alterations. Significantly more large CDR3 similarity clusters were formed by expanded TCRs than by pre-sensitization or healthy control sets, consistent with antigen-driven responses.

Explained via the paper, the time point label denotes: patch test 2, 6 weeks after DPC sensitization. The treatment or condition label for this specimen denotes: therapeutic diphenylcyclopropenone sensitization with weekly scalp DPC. At each patch-test visit, blood was drawn before the patch test was applied. Patients were eligible if aged 18 to 70, diagnosed with alopecia and judged suitable for DPC therapy, and pregnant patients were excluded. Unfractionated whole blood was collected in Tempus Blood RNA tubes, and total RNA was extracted from that blood. This clonotype occurred many times. This clone's antigen is unknown. No base quality information exists; no much larger clone differs at one position. Library preparation employed RACE. Sequencing was performed on a NextSeq 500. Library preparation attached unique molecular identifiers to individual cDNA molecules for quantitative, reproducible TCR counting. For every blood RNA sample, sequencing covered both the TCR alpha and TCR beta chains. Turning to the authors' computational methods: A median of around 100,000 TCRs per sample was observed, with a range of about 23,224 to 690,600. The Decombinator software suite was used to annotate the V, J and CDR3 of the TCR reads. Every sample was subsampled to the same number of TCRs (28,000) for the PS versus PT1 abundance plots. TCRs were defined as expanded if absent before sensitization and observed at least eight times at the 2-week time point. Starting from the raw public reads, TCRdb applied fastp trimming at Q25, assembled clones with MiXCR and retained in-frame beta chains. Rows merge per CDR3 protein into single entries with the most common DNA and genes. The V and J calls follow TCRdb's processing rather than the paper's. Here the sample has roughly 52,000 distinct CDR3 sequences; over 9.5% occur a single time. The leading ten clones occupy roughly 1.7% of the sample.

CDR1 and CDR2, looked up from the germline V gene, are MDHEN and SYDVKM. V and J lose 5 bases and 10 bases, and a span of 11 bases separates them. Spanning cysteine to phenylalanine, the CDR3 consists of 11 amino acids. Only the CDR3 portion is preserved as DNA: 33 bases, with reading frame beginning at the first base. This receptor was taken from a woman aged 50 to 60 with alopecia areata. Some clones in this sample may be carry-over from other donors' samples. Sequenced here: whole blood, sampled in connection with sensitization to the hapten diphenylcyclopropenone (DPC). This chain is built from TRBV28 and TRBJ1-1, and perhaps TRBD1 as D gene, on 6 matching bases. Here is the DNA: TGTGCCAGCAGTGCAGGGACATCAGCTTTCTTT. The encoded protein is CASSAGTSAFF. Joined to the reference TRBV28 and TRBJ1-1 proteins, this CDR3 gives the full variable domain: DVKVTQSSRYLVKRTGEKVFLECVQDMDHENMFWYRQDPGLGLRLIYFSYDVKMKEKGDIPEGYSVSREKKERFSLILESASTNQTSMYLCASSAGTSAFFGQGTRLTVV.